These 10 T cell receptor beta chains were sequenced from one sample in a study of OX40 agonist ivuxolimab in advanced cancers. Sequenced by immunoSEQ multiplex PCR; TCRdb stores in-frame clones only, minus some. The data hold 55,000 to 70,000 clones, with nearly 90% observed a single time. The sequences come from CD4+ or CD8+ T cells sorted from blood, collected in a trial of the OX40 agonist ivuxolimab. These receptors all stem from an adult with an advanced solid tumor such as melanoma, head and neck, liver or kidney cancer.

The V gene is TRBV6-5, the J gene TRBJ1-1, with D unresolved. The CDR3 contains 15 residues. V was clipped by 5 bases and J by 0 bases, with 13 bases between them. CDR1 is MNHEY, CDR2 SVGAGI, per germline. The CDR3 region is CASSKAITMNTEAFF. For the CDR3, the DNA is TGTGCCAGCAGTAAGGCGATTACAATGAACACTGAAGCTTTCTTT.

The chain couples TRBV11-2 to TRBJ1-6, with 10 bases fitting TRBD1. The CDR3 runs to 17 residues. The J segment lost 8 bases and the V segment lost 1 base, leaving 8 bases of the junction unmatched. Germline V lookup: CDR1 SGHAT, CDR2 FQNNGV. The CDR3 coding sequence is TGTGCCAGCAGCTTAGGGGTTGTGGGACAGGGGTATTCACCCCTCCACTTT. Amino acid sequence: CASSLGVVGQGYSPLHF.

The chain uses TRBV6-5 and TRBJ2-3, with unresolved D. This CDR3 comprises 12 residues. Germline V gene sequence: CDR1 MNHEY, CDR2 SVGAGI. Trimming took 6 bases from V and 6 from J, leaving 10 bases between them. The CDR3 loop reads CASRALWDTQYF. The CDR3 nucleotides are TGTGCCAGCAGGGCCCTCTGGGATACGCAGTATTTT.

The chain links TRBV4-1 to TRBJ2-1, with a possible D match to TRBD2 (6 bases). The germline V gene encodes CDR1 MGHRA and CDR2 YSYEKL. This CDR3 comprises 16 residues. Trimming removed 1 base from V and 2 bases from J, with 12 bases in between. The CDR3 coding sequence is TGCGCCAGCAGCCAAGCCGGGACTGCCACCTACAATGAGCAGTTCTTC. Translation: CASSQAGTATYNEQFF.

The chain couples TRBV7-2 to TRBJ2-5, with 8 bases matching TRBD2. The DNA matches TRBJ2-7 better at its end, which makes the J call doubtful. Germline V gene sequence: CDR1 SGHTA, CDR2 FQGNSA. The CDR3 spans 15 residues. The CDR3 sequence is CASSLSLAGSYEQYF. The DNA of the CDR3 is TGTGCCAGCAGCTTAAGTCTAGCGGGCTCCTACGAGCAGTACTTC.

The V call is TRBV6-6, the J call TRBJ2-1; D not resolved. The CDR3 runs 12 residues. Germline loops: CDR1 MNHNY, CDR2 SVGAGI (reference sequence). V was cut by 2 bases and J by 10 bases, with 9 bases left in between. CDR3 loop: CASSYRQSEQFF. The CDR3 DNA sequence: TGTGCCAGCAGTTACCGGCAATCCGAGCAGTTCTTC.

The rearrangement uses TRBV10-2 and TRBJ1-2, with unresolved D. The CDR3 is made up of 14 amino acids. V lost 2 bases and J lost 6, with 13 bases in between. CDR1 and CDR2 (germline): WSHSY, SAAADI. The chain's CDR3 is CASSEAPQSDGYTF. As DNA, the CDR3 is TGCGCCAGCAGTGAGGCTCCCCAGAGCGATGGCTACACCTTC.

The CDR3 region is CASKRDRGISNQPQHF. CDR3 nucleotide sequence: TGTGCCAGTAAACGGGACAGGGGGATTAGCAATCAGCCCCAGCATTTT. The V and J genes are TRBV19 and TRBJ1-5; 11 nucleotides match TRBD1. With 7 bases clipped from V and 0 bases from J, the junction kept 5 bases outside the gene matches. Per germline, CDR1 LNHDA and CDR2 SQIVND (reference sequence). CDR3 length: 16 amino acids.

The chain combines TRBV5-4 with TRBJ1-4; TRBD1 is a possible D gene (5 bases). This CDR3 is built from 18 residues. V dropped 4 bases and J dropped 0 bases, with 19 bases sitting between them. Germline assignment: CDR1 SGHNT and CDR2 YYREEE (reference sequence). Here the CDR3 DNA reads TGTGCCAGCAGCCCTAGGTCGTCGGGACCTGCAACTAATGAAAAACTGTTTTTT. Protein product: CASSPRSSGPATNEKLFF.

CDR3 protein: CAISGGGESYNEQFF. The CDR3 DNA reads TGTGCCATCAGTGGCGGCGGGGAGTCCTACAATGAGCAGTTCTTC. The chain uses TRBV10-3 and TRBJ2-1; maybe TRBD2 (6 bases). The germline CDR1 and CDR2 sequences are ENHRY and SYGVKD. Trimming cost V 4 bases and J 1 base, with 11 bases left between them. The CDR3 length is 15 residues.